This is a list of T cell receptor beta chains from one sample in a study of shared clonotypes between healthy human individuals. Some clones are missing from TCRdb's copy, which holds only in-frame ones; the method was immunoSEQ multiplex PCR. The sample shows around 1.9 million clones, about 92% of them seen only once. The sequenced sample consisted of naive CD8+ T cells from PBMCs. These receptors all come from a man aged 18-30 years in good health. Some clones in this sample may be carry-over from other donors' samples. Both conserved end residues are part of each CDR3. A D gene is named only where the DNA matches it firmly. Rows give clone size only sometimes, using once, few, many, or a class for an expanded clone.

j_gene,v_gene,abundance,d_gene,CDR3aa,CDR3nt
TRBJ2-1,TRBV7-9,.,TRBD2,CASSPTSGMINEQFF,TGTGCCAGCAGCCCGACAAGCGGGATGATCAATGAGCAGTTCTTC
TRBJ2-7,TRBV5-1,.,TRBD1,CASSLVVGQRDYEQYF,TGCGCCAGCAGCTTGGTCGTGGGACAGCGAGACTACGAGCAGTACTTC
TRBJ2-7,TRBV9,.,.,CASSVRDSTWVAENEQYF,TGTGCCAGCAGCGTGAGGGACTCCACTTGGGTGGCGGAAAACGAGCAGTACTTC
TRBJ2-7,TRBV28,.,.,CASSLERKDSYEQYF,TGTGCCAGCAGTTTAGAGAGGAAGGACTCCTACGAGCAGTACTTC
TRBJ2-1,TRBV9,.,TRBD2,CASSVDGGSYNEQFF,TGTGCCAGCAGCGTAGACGGGGGGAGTTACAATGAGCAGTTCTTC
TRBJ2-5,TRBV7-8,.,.,CASSHSQREELETQYF,TGTGCCAGCAGCCATTCCCAGAGGGAGGAGTTGGAGACCCAGTACTTC
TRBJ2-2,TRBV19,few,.,CASSIVGDTGELFF,TGTGCCAGTAGTATAGTGGGGGACACCGGGGAGCTGTTTTTT
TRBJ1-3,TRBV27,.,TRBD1,CASSWDRGNTIYF,TGTGCCAGCAGTTGGGACAGAGGAAACACCATATATTTT
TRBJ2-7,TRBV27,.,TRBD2,CASSFSGGLGEQYF,TGTGCCAGCAGTTTTTCGGGAGGTTTAGGCGAGCAGTACTTC
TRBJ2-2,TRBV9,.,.,CASSPSGARSTGELFF,TGTGCCAGCAGCCCTAGTGGGGCTAGATCCACCGGGGAGCTGTTTTTT
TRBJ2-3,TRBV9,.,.,CASSPEPRTLDTQYF,TGTGCCAGCAGCCCCGAACCCCGGACTTTAGATACGCAGTATTTT
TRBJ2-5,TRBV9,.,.,CASSDGSSQETQYF,TGTGCCAGCAGCGACGGGTCCTCACAAGAGACCCAGTACTTC
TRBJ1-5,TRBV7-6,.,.,CASSSRVGNQPQHF,TGTGCCAGCAGCAGCAGGGTTGGAAATCAGCCCCAGCATTTT
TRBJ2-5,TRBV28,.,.,CASSLAQETQYF,TGTGCCAGCAGTTTAGCACAGGAGACCCAGTACTTC
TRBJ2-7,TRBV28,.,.,CASSWSIGDYEQYF,TGTGCCAGCAGTTGGAGTATTGGGGACTACGAGCAGTACTTC
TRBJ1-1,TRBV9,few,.,CASSVSRTANTEAFF,TGTGCCAGCAGCGTGAGCAGGACAGCGAACACTGAAGCTTTCTTT
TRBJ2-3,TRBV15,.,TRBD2,CATSRDGAGGTDTQYF,TGTGCCACCAGCAGAGATGGGGCGGGAGGCACAGATACGCAGTATTTT
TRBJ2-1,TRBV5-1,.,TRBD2,CASSIGLAGVSGNEQFF,TGCGCCAGCAGCATAGGACTAGCGGGAGTCTCGGGGAATGAGCAGTTCTTC
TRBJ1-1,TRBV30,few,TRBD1,CARQGKGTEAFF,TGTGCCAGACAGGGAAAAGGCACTGAAGCTTTCTTT
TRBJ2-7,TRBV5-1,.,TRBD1,CASSPGQGELQYF,TGCGCCAGCAGCCCCGGACAGGGCGAGTTGCAGTACTTC
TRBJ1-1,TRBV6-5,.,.,CASSYLAGGMNTEAFF,TGTGCCAGCAGTTACTTGGCAGGCGGAATGAACACTGAAGCTTTCTTT
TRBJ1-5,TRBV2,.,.,CASRGGELNQPQHF,TGTGCCAGCAGGGGGGGCGAGTTGAATCAGCCCCAGCATTTT
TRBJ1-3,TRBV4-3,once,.,CASSQGGGWFSGNTIYF,TGCGCCAGCAGCCAGGGTGGGGGTTGGTTCTCTGGAAACACCATATATTTT
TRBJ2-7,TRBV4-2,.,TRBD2,CASSQRVSGSAYEQYF,TGTGCCAGCAGCCAAAGGGTAAGCGGGAGCGCATACGAGCAGTACTTC
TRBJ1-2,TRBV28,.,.,CASSLWREEGYGYTF,TGTGCCAGCAGTTTATGGAGAGAGGAGGGGTATGGCTACACCTTC
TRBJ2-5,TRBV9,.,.,CASSDRQETQYF,TGTGCCAGCTCGGACAGACAAGAGACCCAGTACTTC
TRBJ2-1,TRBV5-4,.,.,CASSLSPDEQFF,TGTGCCAGCAGCTTGAGTCCCGATGAGCAGTTCTTC
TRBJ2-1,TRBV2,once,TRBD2,CASSEGGGYNEQFF,TGTGCCAGCAGTGAAGGCGGGGGGTACAATGAGCAGTTCTTC
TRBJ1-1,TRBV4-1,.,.,CASSRFVAAHEAFF,TGCGCCAGCAGCCGATTTGTGGCCGCCCATGAAGCTTTCTTT
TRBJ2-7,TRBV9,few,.,CASSVGRDSYEQYF,TGTGCCAGCAGCGTAGGCAGGGACTCCTACGAGCAGTACTTC
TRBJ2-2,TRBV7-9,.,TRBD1,CASSLKGASAGELFF,TGTGCCAGCAGCTTGAAGGGGGCCTCGGCCGGGGAGCTGTTTTTT
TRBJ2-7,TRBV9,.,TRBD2,CASSAGSGRTYEQYF,TGTGCCAGCAGCGCGGGGAGCGGGAGGACCTACGAGCAGTACTTC
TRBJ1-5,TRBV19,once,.,CASSIASAEPIF,TGTGCCAGTAGTATAGCGTCGGCGGAACCTATCTTT
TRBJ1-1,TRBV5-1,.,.,CASSLGGENTEAFF,TGCGCCAGCAGCTTGGGAGGGGAGAACACTGAAGCTTTCTTT
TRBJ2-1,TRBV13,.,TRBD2,CASSPLGGLSYNEQFF,TGTGCCAGCAGCCCGTTGGGGGGGTTATCCTACAATGAGCAGTTCTTC
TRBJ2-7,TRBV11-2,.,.,CASRPGFYHEQYF,TGTGCCAGCAGACCAGGGTTTTATCACGAGCAGTACTTC
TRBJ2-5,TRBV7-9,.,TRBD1,CASSLQGAGETQYF,TGTGCCAGCAGCTTGCAGGGGGCTGGGGAGACCCAGTACTTC
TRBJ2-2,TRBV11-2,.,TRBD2,CASSLVGGTLNTGELFF,TGTGCCAGCAGCCTAGTCGGGGGGACCCTAAACACCGGGGAGCTGTTTTTT
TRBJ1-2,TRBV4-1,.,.,CASSPGGYGYTF,TGCGCCAGCAGCCCGGGGGGGTATGGCTACACCTTC
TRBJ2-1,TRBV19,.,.,CASSVVGYNEQFF,TGTGCCAGTAGTGTGGTTGGGTACAATGAGCAGTTCTTC
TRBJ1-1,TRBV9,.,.,CASSVGGSGTEAFF,TGTGCCAGCAGCGTTGGGGGCTCGGGCACTGAAGCTTTCTTT
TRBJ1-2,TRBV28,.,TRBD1,CASSPMGTGGWGYTF,TGTGCCAGCAGTCCCATGGGAACAGGGGGCTGGGGCTACACCTTC
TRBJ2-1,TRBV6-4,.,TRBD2,CASSDVAGDDNEQFF,TGTGCCAGCAGTGATGTAGCGGGTGATGACAATGAGCAGTTCTTC
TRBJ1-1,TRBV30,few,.,CAWRVVQPNTEAFF,TGTGCCTGGAGGGTAGTGCAGCCGAACACTGAAGCTTTCTTT
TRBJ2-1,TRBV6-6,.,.,CASSYLIREGDEQFF,TGTGCCAGCAGTTACCTGATCAGGGAAGGTGATGAGCAGTTCTTC
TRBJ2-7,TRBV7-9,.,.,CASSLAHEQYF,TGTGCCAGCAGCTTAGCCCACGAGCAGTACTTC
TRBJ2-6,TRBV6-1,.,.,CASKALKGANVLTF,TGTGCCAGCAAGGCTCTGAAGGGGGCCAACGTCCTGACTTTC
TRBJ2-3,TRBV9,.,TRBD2,CASSVTPGLAGADTDTQYF,TGTGCCAGCAGCGTCACCCCGGGACTAGCGGGAGCGGACACAGATACGCAGTATTTT
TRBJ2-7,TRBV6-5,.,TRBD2,CASSYMAGGNEQYF,TGTGCCAGCAGTTACATGGCGGGAGGAAACGAGCAGTACTTC
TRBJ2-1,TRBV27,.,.,CASSLGSHNEQFF,TGTGCCAGCAGTTTAGGATCTCACAATGAGCAGTTCTTC
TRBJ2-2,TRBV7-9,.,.,CASSAGTGELFF,TGTGCCAGCAGCGCGGGAACCGGGGAGCTGTTTTTT
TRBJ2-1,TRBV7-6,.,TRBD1,CASSADRGNEQFF,TGTGCCAGCAGCGCTGACAGGGGCAATGAGCAGTTCTTC
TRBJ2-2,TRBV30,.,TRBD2,CARTRGEVNTGELFF,TGTGCCCGAACTCGGGGGGAGGTGAACACCGGGGAGCTGTTTTTT
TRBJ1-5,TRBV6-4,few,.,CARALEQGDQPQHF,TGTGCCAGGGCCCTCGAGCAGGGCGATCAGCCCCAGCATTTT
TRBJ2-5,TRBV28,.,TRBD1,CASGQGAWETQYF,TGTGCCAGCGGCCAGGGGGCCTGGGAGACCCAGTACTTC
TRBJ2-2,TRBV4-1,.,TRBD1,CASSQTGGGGELFF,TGCGCCAGCAGCCAAACAGGGGGCGGCGGGGAGCTGTTTTTT
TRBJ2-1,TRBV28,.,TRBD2,CASSPTLAGGSEQFF,TGTGCCAGCAGCCCTACTCTAGCGGGAGGGAGCGAGCAGTTCTTC
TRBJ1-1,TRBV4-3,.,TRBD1,CASSQGGQATEAFF,TGCGCCAGCAGCCAAGGGGGACAGGCCACTGAAGCTTTCTTT
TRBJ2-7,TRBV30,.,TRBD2,CAWTEWVPSGRGSSYEQYF,TGTGCCTGGACTGAGTGGGTCCCTAGCGGGAGGGGAAGCTCCTACGAGCAGTACTTC
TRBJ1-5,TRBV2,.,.,CASSSGRQPQHF,TGTGCCAGCAGTTCAGGGCGTCAGCCCCAGCATTTT